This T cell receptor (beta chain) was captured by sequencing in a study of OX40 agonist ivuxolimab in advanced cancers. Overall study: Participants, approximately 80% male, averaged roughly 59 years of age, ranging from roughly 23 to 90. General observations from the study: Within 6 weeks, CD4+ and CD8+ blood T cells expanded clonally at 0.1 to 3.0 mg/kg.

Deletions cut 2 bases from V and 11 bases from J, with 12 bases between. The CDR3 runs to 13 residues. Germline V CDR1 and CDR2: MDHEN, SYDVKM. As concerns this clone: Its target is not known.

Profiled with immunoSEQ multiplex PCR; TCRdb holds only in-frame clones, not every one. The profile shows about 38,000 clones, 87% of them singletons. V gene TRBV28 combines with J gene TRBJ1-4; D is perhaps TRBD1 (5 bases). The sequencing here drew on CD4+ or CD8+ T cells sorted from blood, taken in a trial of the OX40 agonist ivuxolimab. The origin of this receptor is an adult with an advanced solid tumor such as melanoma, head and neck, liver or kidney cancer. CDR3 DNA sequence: TGTGCCAGCAGTTTAATAGGGGCCGAGAAACTGTTTTTT. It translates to CASSLIGAEKLFF.